The TCR beta chain described here comes from a study of post-analysis software for immune sequencing data. General study points: Controls showed significantly higher normalized Chao1 diversity than did multiple sclerosis patients. Under F measure analysis, samples from one preparation batch co-clustered strongly. The five TRBV segments detected at higher frequency in patients than in controls included TRBV5-6, TRBV5-1 and TRBV20-1.

Trimming cost V 7 bases and J 6 bases; bases outside gene matches: 8. This CDR3 contains 14 residues. To note about this clonotype: Its antigen remains unidentified.

cDNA libraries for TCR beta contained unique molecular identifiers. Once about 0.9 to 11 million T cells were used, roughly 490,000 cDNA molecules resulted. TCRdb called the PCR reads again in MiXCR, with one record for every CDR3 protein. The sample holds hundreds of thousands of distinct CDR3 sequences, approximately 30% seen once. Material: blood. This TCR derives from a girl aged 10 to 17 with multiple sclerosis. The chain combines TRBV12-3 or TRBV12-4 with TRBJ2-7; TRBD2 agrees at 11 bases. The CDR3 region is CASTQLAGAVEQYF. The DNA for the CDR3 is TGTGCCAGCACCCAACTAGCGGGAGCTGTCGAGCAGTACTTC.